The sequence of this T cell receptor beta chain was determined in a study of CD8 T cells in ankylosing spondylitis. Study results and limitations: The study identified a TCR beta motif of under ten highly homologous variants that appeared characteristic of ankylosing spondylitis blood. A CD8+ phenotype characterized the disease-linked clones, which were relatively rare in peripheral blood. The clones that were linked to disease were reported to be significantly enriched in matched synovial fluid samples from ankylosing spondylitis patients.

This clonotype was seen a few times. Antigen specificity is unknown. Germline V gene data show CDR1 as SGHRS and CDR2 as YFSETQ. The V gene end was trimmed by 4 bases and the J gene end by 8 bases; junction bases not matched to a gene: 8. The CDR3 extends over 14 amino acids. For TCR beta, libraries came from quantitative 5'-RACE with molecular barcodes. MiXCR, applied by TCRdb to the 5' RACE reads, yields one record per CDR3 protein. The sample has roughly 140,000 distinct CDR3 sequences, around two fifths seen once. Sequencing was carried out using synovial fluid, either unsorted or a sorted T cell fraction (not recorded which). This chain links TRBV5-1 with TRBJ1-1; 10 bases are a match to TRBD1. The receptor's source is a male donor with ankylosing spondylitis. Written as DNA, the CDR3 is TGCGCCAGCAGCCCGGGACAGGGGAGCCTAGAAGCTTTCTTT. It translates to CASSPGQGSLEAFF.